The rows below give T cell receptor beta chains drawn from one sample of a study of T cells in narcolepsy. TCRdb keeps only in-frame clones here, not all; method: immunoSEQ multiplex PCR. The table includes 25,000 to 35,000 clones, approximately 85% detected once. The material sequenced was memory (CD45RA-) CD4+ T cells from blood. Receptors originate from a human donor in good health. Each CDR3 is given with its conserved first and last residue. A D gene is named only where the DNA matches it firmly. Not all rows give a size; the values are once, few, many and, for expanded clones, a class.

CDR3 DNA: TGTGCCAGCAGCCCCCAAGTCTATGCAGATACGCAGTATTTT
CDR3 protein: CASSPQVYADTQYF
D gene: -
clone size: -
V gene: TRBV14
J gene: TRBJ2-3

CDR3 DNA: TGTGCCAGCAGCTTCATCCCAGCGGGGGATACGCAGTATTTT
CDR3 protein: CASSFIPAGDTQYF
D gene: TRBD2
clone size: -
V gene: TRBV5-6
J gene: TRBJ2-3

CDR3 DNA: TGTGCCAGCAGCTTTCGCCCTGGCGGGGGCACAGATACGCAGTATTTT
CDR3 protein: CASSFRPGGGTDTQYF
D gene: -
clone size: -
V gene: TRBV5-6
J gene: TRBJ2-3

CDR3 DNA: TGCGCCAGCAGCTCCGGGACTAGCGGGGGCCATGAGACCCAGTACTTC
CDR3 protein: CASSSGTSGGHETQYF
D gene: TRBD2
clone size: -
V gene: TRBV5-1
J gene: TRBJ2-5

CDR3 DNA: TGTGCCAGCAGCCGACAGAGTACCTACGAGCAGTACTTC
CDR3 protein: CASSRQSTYEQYF
D gene: -
clone size: -
V gene: TRBV5-5
J gene: TRBJ2-7

CDR3 DNA: TGTGCCAGCAGCCCTCCCCCTTATCAGCCCCAGCATTTT
CDR3 protein: CASSPPPYQPQHF
D gene: -
clone size: -
V gene: TRBV21-1
J gene: TRBJ1-5

CDR3 DNA: TGTGCCAGCAGCCCATCGACTAGCGGGGGAACGCAGTATTTT
CDR3 protein: CASSPSTSGGTQYF
D gene: TRBD2
clone size: -
V gene: TRBV11-2
J gene: TRBJ2-3

CDR3 DNA: TGCGCCAGCAGCTTGGTGGGGCGCGGGTATTCACCCCTCCACTTT
CDR3 protein: CASSLVGRGYSPLHF
D gene: -
clone size: -
V gene: TRBV5-1
J gene: TRBJ1-6

CDR3 DNA: TGTGCCAGTAGTAGATTCGGATTGTATGAAAAACTGTTTTTT
CDR3 protein: CASSRFGLYEKLFF
D gene: -
clone size: -
V gene: TRBV19
J gene: TRBJ1-4

CDR3 DNA: TGTGCCAGCAGTTACTCGGGCCAGAAGCTCGTTGGCTACACCTTC
CDR3 protein: CASSYSGQKLVGYTF
D gene: -
clone size: -
V gene: TRBV6-6
J gene: TRBJ1-2

CDR3 DNA: TGTGCCATGGGACAGAAAGAGACCCAGTACTTC
CDR3 protein: CAMGQKETQYF
D gene: TRBD1
clone size: few
V gene: TRBV11-2
J gene: TRBJ2-5

CDR3 DNA: TGCGCCAGCAGTGTGGGTCCCACAGATACGCAGTATTTT
CDR3 protein: CASSVGPTDTQYF
D gene: -
clone size: -
V gene: TRBV10-2
J gene: TRBJ2-3

CDR3 DNA: TGTGCCAGCAGCTTGTATATGGCTAATTCACCCCTCCACTTT
CDR3 protein: CASSLYMANSPLHF
D gene: -
clone size: -
V gene: TRBV5-6
J gene: TRBJ1-6

CDR3 DNA: TGTGCCAGCAGTTACTCGGGCAGGGTAGAGAACATTCAGTACTTC
CDR3 protein: CASSYSGRVENIQYF
D gene: -
clone size: -
V gene: TRBV6-6
J gene: TRBJ2-4

CDR3 DNA: TGCGCCAGCAGCTTTCAGGGGTTCGGGGAGCTGTTTTTT
CDR3 protein: CASSFQGFGELFF
D gene: -
clone size: -
V gene: TRBV5-1
J gene: TRBJ2-2

CDR3 DNA: TGCGCCAGCAGCCAAGATCAGACCGCCTACGAGCAGTACTTC
CDR3 protein: CASSQDQTAYEQYF
D gene: -
clone size: -
V gene: TRBV4-3
J gene: TRBJ2-7

CDR3 DNA: TGTGCCAGCAGCTTAAGCGGGAGGGGCTCCTACGAGCAGTACTTC
CDR3 protein: CASSLSGRGSYEQYF
D gene: TRBD2
clone size: -
V gene: TRBV7-2
J gene: TRBJ2-7

CDR3 DNA: TGTGCCAGCAGCTCAATAGCGGTCTCGGGCACAGATACGCAGTATTTT
CDR3 protein: CASSSIAVSGTDTQYF
D gene: -
clone size: -
V gene: TRBV5-8
J gene: TRBJ2-3

CDR3 DNA: TGTGCTAGTGGTTTGGAGCCCGGCTCACCCCTCCACTTT
CDR3 protein: CASGLEPGSPLHF
D gene: -
clone size: few
V gene: TRBV12-5
J gene: TRBJ1-6

CDR3 DNA: TGTGCCAGCAGCCCGTTGGGCTTTCTAACAGATACGCAGTATTTT
CDR3 protein: CASSPLGFLTDTQYF
D gene: -
clone size: -
V gene: TRBV7-2
J gene: TRBJ2-3

CDR3 DNA: TGTGCCAGCAGCTTGGAGTCCAGGGGAGAAGCTTTCTTT
CDR3 protein: CASSLESRGEAFF
D gene: -
clone size: -
V gene: TRBV5-4
J gene: TRBJ1-1

CDR3 DNA: TGTGCCAGCTCACCTAGGACAGGGGGGTACGAGCAGTACTTC
CDR3 protein: CASSPRTGGYEQYF
D gene: TRBD1
clone size: -
V gene: TRBV18
J gene: TRBJ2-7

CDR3 DNA: TGTGCCATCGGAACAGGGCAAACATCCTACGAGCAGTACTTC
CDR3 protein: CAIGTGQTSYEQYF
D gene: -
clone size: -
V gene: TRBV10-3
J gene: TRBJ2-7

CDR3 DNA: TGTGCCTGGAACAGACAGGTGAGGGTCCGGGAGCAGTACTTC
CDR3 protein: CAWNRQVRVREQYF
D gene: -
clone size: -
V gene: TRBV30
J gene: TRBJ2-7

CDR3 DNA: TGTGCCAGCGCCCATCGGCAGGTCAATGAAAAACTGTTTTTT
CDR3 protein: CASAHRQVNEKLFF
D gene: -
clone size: -
V gene: TRBV28
J gene: TRBJ1-4

CDR3 DNA: TGTGCCAGCAGCTTAGCCGGGGGCGAGCAGTACTTC
CDR3 protein: CASSLAGGEQYF
D gene: -
clone size: once
V gene: TRBV7-8
J gene: TRBJ2-7

CDR3 DNA: TGTGCCAGCAGCTCCTCCGGGACAGGGACCTACGAGCAGTACTTC
CDR3 protein: CASSSSGTGTYEQYF
D gene: TRBD1
clone size: -
V gene: TRBV7-8
J gene: TRBJ2-7

CDR3 DNA: TGTGCCATCAGTGAGAAGGGGGTTAACACTGAAGCTTTCTTT
CDR3 protein: CAISEKGVNTEAFF
D gene: -
clone size: -
V gene: TRBV10-3
J gene: TRBJ1-1

CDR3 DNA: TGTGCCAGCAGCCAGGGGAGAATAAACACCATATATTTT
CDR3 protein: CASSQGRINTIYF
D gene: -
clone size: -
V gene: TRBV6-1
J gene: TRBJ1-3

CDR3 DNA: TGTGCCAGCAGTGCACACGGGTCCAACTATGGCTACACCTTC
CDR3 protein: CASSAHGSNYGYTF
D gene: -
clone size: once
V gene: TRBV6-5
J gene: TRBJ1-2

CDR3 DNA: TGTGCCAGCAGCTTACGGGGAGGTTCGGGGGTCAATGAGCAGTTCTTC
CDR3 protein: CASSLRGGSGVNEQFF
D gene: -
clone size: -
V gene: TRBV7-3
J gene: TRBJ2-1

CDR3 DNA: TGTGCCAGCAGCTACGGGACAGGGGAGGGTCAGCCCCAGCATTTT
CDR3 protein: CASSYGTGEGQPQHF
D gene: TRBD1
clone size: -
V gene: TRBV28
J gene: TRBJ1-5

CDR3 DNA: TGCGCCAGCAGTCCCAGTGGGGAGAACACCATATATTTT
CDR3 protein: CASSPSGENTIYF
D gene: -
clone size: once
V gene: TRBV4-3
J gene: TRBJ1-3

CDR3 DNA: TGTGCCAGCAGCTTACTGGGACAGGGTGTTCTTTCGGCCACTGAAGCTTTCTTT
CDR3 protein: CASSLLGQGVLSATEAFF
D gene: TRBD1
clone size: -
V gene: TRBV7-2
J gene: TRBJ1-1

CDR3 DNA: TGCGCCAGCAGCCCGACAGGGGGCGCGGGTGAAAAACTGTTTTTT
CDR3 protein: CASSPTGGAGEKLFF
D gene: TRBD1
clone size: -
V gene: TRBV5-1
J gene: TRBJ1-4